The clone carrying this T cell receptor (beta chain) has only a few counts. Its antigen remains unidentified. Other nucleotide sequences from this sample produce the same CDR3. This PCR relied on a set of 60 Vbeta primers and 13 Jbeta primers. Using immunoSEQ multiplex PCR, the repertoire was profiled, and TCRdb retains in-frame clones only, with some absent. The sample lists about 85,000 clones, about 62% occurring once. These data originate in a study of cytomegalovirus exposure and HLA in healthy donors. Across the whole study: The Caucasian-associated ancestry cluster contained 81% of the approximately 390 genotyped donors.

Study-wide results and limits: TCR sequences were mostly rare, though some public TCRs occurred in many donors. Sequencing probably produced one cluster of sequence variants that were highly shared.

This receptor was obtained from a man between 25 and 39 years old in good health and CMV-seronegative. Material: PBMCs.

CDR3 loop: CASSVDGGRNNEQFF. The DNA for the CDR3 is TGTGCCAGCAGCGTAGACGGCGGGAGGAATAATGAGCAGTTCTTC. This sequence joins TRBV9 and TRBJ2-1, with 8 bases lining up with TRBD2. V gave up 0 bases and J gave up 7 bases; unmatched junction bases: 6. Germline lookup yields CDR1 SGDLS and CDR2 YYNGEE. The CDR3 is 15 residues long.